This T cell receptor beta chain was identified during a study of blood T cells in healthy people across ages. The study's findings and limits: Per million T cells, TCR beta diversity dropped roughly linearly as age increased. In the absence of known donor CMV status, changes in expanded clonotypes were possibly confounded. More naive CD4+ cells and higher diversity were found in long-lived than in aged donors.

Primed by a sample-barcoded 5' primer and a J-beta primer mix, a second PCR proceeded for about 7 to 11 cycles. The template-switch adaptor, which had 12 random nucleotides, put a tag on each cDNA molecule. A single record per CDR3 protein comes from TCRdb applying MiXCR to the 5' RACE reads. The data contain about 680,000 distinct CDR3 sequences, roughly 50% of them singletons. V shed 1 base and J shed 9 bases, with 10 bases lying between them. CDR1 and CDR2 from the germline V gene are SGHTA and FQGTGA. The CDR3 runs to 13 residues. Remarks on this clonotype: Its antigen is not known.

V is TRBV7-3 and J is TRBJ2-1; either TRBD1 or TRBD2 may fit D (5 bases each). This receptor was identified in a woman aged 55-70 years in good health. Input material: blood. The CDR3 bases are TGTGCCAGCAGCTTAATCCCGAGGGGTGAGCAGTTCTTC. Its translation is CASSLIPRGEQFF.